This T cell receptor (beta chain) was sequenced in a study of CD8 T cells in ankylosing spondylitis. The CDR3 covers 12 residues. Germline CDR1 and CDR2: DFQATT and SNEGSKA (reference sequence). V dropped 3 bases and J dropped 9; count of bases not matched to a gene: 3. This clonotype has a handful of counts. Each CDR3 protein gets one entry after TCRdb re-called the 5' RACE reads with MiXCR. This table has roughly 130,000 distinct CDR3 sequences, more than 6.5% appearing once. The material sequenced was blood, either unsorted or a sorted T cell fraction (not recorded which). The clonotype comes from a male donor with ankylosing spondylitis or in good health (not recorded which). The rearrangement links TRBV20-1 to TRBJ2-1, with 9 bases matching TRBD2. CDR3 DNA sequence: TGCAGTGCTAGGGGGACTAGCTTTGAGCAGTTCTTC. Translation: CSARGTSFEQFF.